Listed here are 32 T cell receptor beta chains from one sample, sequenced in a study of T cell changes during pregnancy in multiple sclerosis. Produced via immunoSEQ multiplex PCR; TCRdb's table is partial and in-frame only. The table has around 80,000 clones, roughly 94% seen once; the top ten hold 0.8% to 1%. The input for sequencing was peripheral blood, taken in the second trimester of pregnancy. The receptors come from a female donor in good health, enrolled as a control in a pregnancy study.

The chain employs TRBV30 and TRBJ1-4; weak D call: TRBD1 (6 bases). Germline V CDR1 and CDR2: GTSNPN, SVGIG (reference sequence). The CDR3 runs to 15 residues. V was cut by 0 bases and J by 3 bases, with 11 bases left in between. The CDR3 bases are TGTGCCTGGAGTGTGACAGGAGCCGCTAATGAAAAACTGTTTTTT. Protein sequence: CAWSVTGAANEKLFF. Supplemented by reference TRBV30 and TRBJ1-4, the full variable domain reads SQTIHQWPATLVQPVGSPLSLECTVEGTSNPNLYWYRQAAGRGLQLLFYSVGIGQISSEVPQNLSASRPQDRQFILSSKKLLLSDSGFYLCAWSVTGAANEKLFFGSGTQLSVL.

The V call is TRBV28, the J call TRBJ2-7; 9 nucleotides agree with TRBD2. From germline, CDR1 is MDHEN and CDR2 SYDVKM. The V gene end was trimmed by 5 bases and the J gene end by 3 bases; junction bases not matched to a gene: 2. The CDR3 contains 13 residues. This CDR3 reads CASSPSGDYEQYF. CDR3 DNA: TGTGCCAGCAGTCCTAGCGGGGACTACGAGCAGTACTTC.

J is TRBJ2-5 and V is TRBV7-9; 11 nucleotides align to TRBD1. V trimming: 5 bases; J trimming: 5 bases; junction bases outside the gene matches: 10. The CDR3 runs 16 residues. Per the germline V gene, CDR1 is SEHNR and CDR2 is FQNEAQ (reference sequence). The CDR3 DNA follows: TGTGCCAGCAGCCGAACCGGGACAGGGGGTGGGGAGACCCAGTACTTC. Its translation: CASSRTGTGGGETQYF.

This rearrangement joins TRBV28 to TRBJ2-2; tentative D call: TRBD1 (6 bases). The CDR3 is made up of 18 amino acids. Germline CDR1 MDHEN, CDR2 SYDVKM. With 5 bases removed from V and 3 bases from J, the gap between germline ends came to 22 bases. The CDR3 loop reads CASSPPRQFGGDTGELFF. The CDR3 bases are TGTGCCAGCAGTCCTCCTAGACAGTTTGGGGGCGACACCGGGGAGCTGTTTTTT.

The J gene is TRBJ2-3, the V gene TRBV18, with TRBD2 matching over 12 bases. Germline loops: CDR1 KGHSH, CDR2 LQKENI. The CDR3 has 16 amino acids. After removal of 3 bases from V and 0 bases from J, the junction contained 1 base not matched to a gene. CDR3 DNA: TGTGCCAGCTCACCTGGACTAGCGGGGAGCACAGATACGCAGTATTTT. It codes for CASSPGLAGSTDTQYF.

The chain employs TRBV30 and TRBJ1-5; 9 bases fit TRBD1. The CDR3 totals 13 residues. V was pared by 6 bases and J by 6 bases, with 6 bases of the junction left unmatched. Germline V gene data show CDR1 as GTSNPN and CDR2 as SVGIG (reference sequence). This CDR3 reads CACRGQGGQPQHF. The CDR3 region has the DNA TGTGCCTGCCGGGGACAGGGAGGTCAGCCCCAGCATTTT.

This rearrangement joins TRBV19 to TRBJ2-2; a possible D gene is TRBD1 (5 bases). The ends were cut back, 1 base at V and 5 bases at J, with 11 bases in the middle. CDR1 is LNHDA, CDR2 SQIVND, per germline (reference sequence). The CDR3 has 15 amino acids. The CDR3 DNA is TGTGCCAGTAGTATAGTTAGACAGTGGACCGGGGAGCTGTTTTTT. It specifies CASSIVRQWTGELFF.

V is TRBV28 and J is TRBJ1-5; 9 bases map to TRBD1. Germline V gives CDR1 MDHEN, CDR2 SYDVKM. The CDR3 contains 14 residues. The trim removed 7 bases at V and 5 bases at J, leaving 6 bases unmatched. The CDR3 sequence: CASIPGTGYQPQHF. CDR3 nucleotide sequence: TGTGCCAGCATTCCCGGGACAGGGTATCAGCCCCAGCATTTT.

The chain links TRBV11-2 to TRBJ2-5, with 7 positions matching TRBD2. The CDR3 runs 15 residues. Trimming cost V 5 bases and J 7 bases; bases outside gene matches: 13. In germline, CDR1 is SGHAT, CDR2 FQNNGV. Here the CDR3 reads CASSPGGGVRGTQYF. In DNA form, the CDR3 reads TGTGCCAGCAGCCCGGGGGGAGGGGTCCGGGGGACCCAGTACTTC. The full variable domain, completed using reference TRBV11-2 and TRBJ2-5, is EAGVAQSPRYKIIEKRQSVAFWCNPISGHATLYWYQQILGQGPKLLIQFQNNGVVDDSQLPKDRFSAERLKGVDSTLKIQPAKLEDSAVYLCASSPGGGVRGTQYFGPGTRLLVL.

This sequence joins TRBV28 and TRBJ2-3, with 7 bases that match TRBD1. With 5 bases clipped from V and 6 bases from J, the junction kept 11 bases outside the gene matches. The CDR3 is made up of 15 amino acids. Germline V gene sequence: CDR1 MDHEN, CDR2 SYDVKM. Written as DNA, the CDR3 is TGTGCCAGCAGTCCTTGGGACAGCAGTGGGGATACGCAGTATTTT. This codes for CASSPWDSSGDTQYF.

This chain uses TRBV5-5 with TRBJ2-7; D gene uncertain. V shed 1 base and J shed 7 bases, with 6 bases lying between them. Germline assignment: CDR1 SGHKS and CDR2 YYEKEE (reference sequence). The CDR3 runs 11 residues. The CDR3 DNA follows: TGTGCCAGCAGCTTGCTGGAGGAGCAGTACTTC. Translation gives CASSLLEEQYF. Full variable domain (missing parts from reference TRBV5-5 and TRBJ2-7): DAGVTQSPTHLIKTRGQQVTLRCSPISGHKSVSWYQQVLGQGPQFIFQYYEKEERGRGNFPDRFSARQFPNYSSELNVNALLLGDSALYLCASSLLEEQYFGPGTRLTVT.

The genes are TRBV7-7 and TRBJ2-3; D is possibly TRBD2 (5 bases). The V gene lost 5 bases and the J gene lost 2 bases, with 14 bases spanning the gap. Germline V lookup: CDR1 SSHAT, CDR2 FNYEAQ (reference sequence). The CDR3 totals 15 residues. The CDR3 coding sequence is TGTGCCAGCAGCAACGCGGGTGGAGTCACAGATACGCAGTATTTT. This sequence encodes CASSNAGGVTDTQYF.

This clone was observed a few times. The V gene is TRBV29-1, the J gene TRBJ1-1; 7 bases match TRBD1. V shed 5 bases, J shed 3 bases, and the junction held 9 bases outside the gene matches. The length of the CDR3 is 14 residues. Germline assignment: CDR1 SQVTM and CDR2 ANQGSEA. The DNA for the CDR3 is TGCAGCGTTAAGACAGGGAATAGGGACACTGAAGCTTTCTTT. Translation: CSVKTGNRDTEAFF.

The chain recombines TRBV2 with TRBJ2-3; the D gene is possibly TRBD2 (6 bases). Per the germline V gene, CDR1 is SNHLY and CDR2 is FYNNEI. Trimming removed 11 bases at V and 6 bases at J, with 21 bases between. The CDR3 length is 14 residues. CDR3 nucleotide sequence: TGTGCCGTACACCGGGACTCACCGGGGGATACGCAGTATTTT. Protein product: CAVHRDSPGDTQYF.

The chain employs TRBV7-2 and TRBJ2-3, with TRBD2 identical over 9 bases. In germline, CDR1 is SGHTA, CDR2 FQGNSA. The CDR3 consists of 15 residues. The V segment lost 3 bases and the J segment 2 bases; nucleotides outside the gene matches: 3. The CDR3 DNA follows: TGTGCCAGCAGCTTGCTAGCGGGGATCACAGATACGCAGTATTTT. It codes for CASSLLAGITDTQYF.

This sequence joins TRBV28 and TRBJ2-7; tentatively, D is TRBD2 (6 bases). Trimming shortened V by 0 bases and J by 3 bases, and 9 bases separated the two germline ends. Germline values: CDR1 MDHEN, CDR2 SYDVKM. The CDR3 has 14 residues. The CDR3 spells CASSLWQGGYEQYF. CDR3 in DNA: TGTGCCAGCAGTTTATGGCAGGGAGGCTACGAGCAGTACTTC.

The chain recombines TRBV18 with TRBJ1-2; 8 bases are a match to TRBD1. J was trimmed by 3 bases and V by 5 bases; bases with no gene match: 5. The CDR3 is made up of 14 amino acids. Germline CDR1 reads KGHSH; CDR2 reads LQKENI. CDR3 residues: CASSRTGQDYGYTF. The CDR3 DNA is TGTGCCAGCTCAAGGACAGGGCAGGACTATGGCTACACCTTC.

CDR3 DNA sequence: TGTGCCAGCAGCTTAGCTTCAGGGGGAAGTAGCAATCAGCCCCAGCATTTT. Amino acid sequence: CASSLASGGSSNQPQHF. V is TRBV7-9 and J is TRBJ1-5; the match to TRBD1 covers 7 bases. V lost 0 bases and J lost 0; bases outside the gene matches: 5. From germline, CDR1 is SEHNR and CDR2 FQNEAQ (reference sequence). This CDR3 contains 17 residues.

The chain links TRBV18 to TRBJ2-1; no clear D gene. The germline V gene encodes CDR1 KGHSH and CDR2 LQKENI. There are 16 residues in the CDR3. V was trimmed by 1 base and J by 4 bases, leaving 14 bases between them. The CDR3 nucleotides are TGTGCCAGCTCACCACTAGCCCCGTCTGCTTACAATGAGCAGTTCTTC. Residues: CASSPLAPSAYNEQFF.

V and J are TRBV28 and TRBJ2-7; D is perhaps TRBD2 (6 bases). The CDR3 length is 17 residues. The V and J ends lost 5 bases and 0 bases respectively, with 20 bases between them. Per germline, CDR1 MDHEN and CDR2 SYDVKM. CDR3 protein: CASSPRIIRGNSYEQYF. CDR3 DNA: TGTGCCAGCAGTCCCCGCATAATCCGGGGGAACTCCTACGAGCAGTACTTC. The whole variable domain, remainder taken from reference TRBV28 and TRBJ2-7, is DVKVTQSSRYLVKRTGEKVFLECVQDMDHENMFWYRQDPGLGLRLIYFSYDVKMKEKGDIPEGYSVSREKKERFSLILESASTNQTSMYLCASSPRIIRGNSYEQYFGPGTRLTVT.

The V call is TRBV27, the J call TRBJ2-1, with 9 bases identical to TRBD2. Per germline, CDR1 MNHEY and CDR2 SMNVEV (reference sequence). V was clipped by 4 bases and J by 5 bases; unmatched bases: 9. The CDR3 covers 16 residues. The CDR3 region has the DNA TGTGCCAGCAGTTGGTCCGGGACTAGCAGTAACAATGAGCAGTTCTTC. Translated, it gives CASSWSGTSSNNEQFF.

The chain joins TRBV2 to TRBJ1-2; tentative D call: TRBD1 (6 bases). This CDR3 region has 13 residues. Trimming left V 8 bases short and J 0 bases short, with 10 bases between. The V gene's germline CDR1 is SNHLY and CDR2 FYNNEI. The CDR3 DNA is TGTGCCAGCCGGACAGACCCTAACTATGGCTACACCTTC. Encoded protein: CASRTDPNYGYTF.

V gene TRBV6-6 combines with J gene TRBJ2-5; weak D call: TRBD2 (6 bases). The germline V and J ends were trimmed by 3 bases and 0 bases, with 8 bases remaining between them. The germline gives CDR1 MNHNY, CDR2 SVGAGI (reference sequence). The CDR3 runs 14 residues. CDR3 DNA: TGTGCCAGCAGTTATGCGGGAAACCAAGAGACCCAGTACTTC. Translation: CASSYAGNQETQYF.

The chain links TRBV18 to TRBJ2-2, with D maybe TRBD2 (5 bases). The germline CDR1 and CDR2 sequences are KGHSH and LQKENI. With 2 bases removed from V and 6 bases from J, the gap between germline ends came to 7 bases. There are 13 residues in the CDR3. DNA of the CDR3: TGTGCCAGCTCACCAAGGGAGTCCGGGGAGCTGTTTTTT. Residues: CASSPRESGELFF.

V usage is TRBV7-9 and J usage is TRBJ2-7, with 8 bases fitting TRBD2. CDR1 and CDR2 from the germline V gene are SEHNR and FQNEAQ (reference sequence). This CDR3 is built from 15 residues. V shed 5 bases and J 5 bases; nucleotides not matched to a gene: 11. The CDR3 loop reads CASSPPASGSNEQYF. DNA of the CDR3: TGTGCCAGCAGCCCGCCGGCGAGCGGGAGCAACGAGCAGTACTTC.

This clone was observed a handful of times. The CDR3 sequence: CASRAEDSNQPQHF. CDR3 DNA sequence: TGTGCCAGCAGGGCAGAGGATAGCAATCAGCCCCAGCATTTT. The chain links TRBV6-4 to TRBJ1-5, with D unclear. Germline V lookup: CDR1 MRHNA, CDR2 SNTAGT. The CDR3 length is 14 residues. Trimming pared 6 bases from V and 0 bases from J, leaving 9 bases between.

The chain is built from TRBV19 and TRBJ2-7, with D tentatively TRBD1 (5 bases). Trimming took 1 base from V and 5 from J, leaving 15 bases between them. This CDR3 comprises 15 residues. CDR1 and CDR2 from the germline V gene are LNHDA and SQIVND (reference sequence). The CDR3 DNA follows: TGTGCCAGTAGTATAGTATTGGGGCCATCTCACGAGCAGTACTTC. It yields the protein CASSIVLGPSHEQYF.

This chain connects TRBV5-1 to TRBJ2-2, with D tentatively TRBD1 (5 bases). This CDR3 contains 17 residues. Trimming shortened V by 2 bases and J by 3 bases, and 17 bases separated the two germline ends. Per the germline V gene, CDR1 is SGHRS and CDR2 is YFSETQ. This CDR3 reads CASSFAYIQGHTGELFF. CDR3 DNA: TGCGCCAGCAGCTTCGCGTATATCCAGGGTCACACCGGGGAGCTGTTTTTT.

This clone was recorded once. The chain recombines TRBV29-1 with TRBJ2-1; the match to TRBD2 covers 8 bases. This CDR3 is 14 amino acids long. The germline CDR1 and CDR2 sequences are SQVTM and ANQGSEA. Trimming at V came to 7 bases and at J to 8 bases, leaving 13 bases not matched to a gene. The CDR3 spells CSASLSGRGDEQFF. The CDR3, as DNA: TGCAGCGCCTCTCTCAGCGGGAGAGGGGATGAGCAGTTCTTC.

This rearrangement joins TRBV10-3 to TRBJ2-1; D is uncertain. V lost 4 bases and J 6 bases, leaving 7 bases between the germline ends. CDR3 length: 12 residues. From germline, CDR1 is ENHRY and CDR2 SYGVKD. The CDR3 sequence: CAISATSNEQFF. DNA of the CDR3: TGTGCCATCAGTGCGACTTCCAATGAGCAGTTCTTC.

V usage is TRBV6-6 and J usage is TRBJ2-7; 11 nucleotides agree with TRBD2. CDR1 and CDR2 (germline): MNHNY, SVGAGI (reference sequence). Trimming at V came to 5 bases and at J to 7 bases, leaving 13 bases not matched to a gene. This CDR3 is 16 amino acids long. The CDR3 is CASSALRTSGRMEQYF. Written as DNA, the CDR3 is TGTGCCAGCAGTGCTCTACGTACTAGCGGGAGAATGGAGCAGTACTTC.

The chain recombines TRBV27 with TRBJ2-7, with a weak D call TRBD2 (6 bases). The V end was cut by 3 bases, the J end by 5 bases, with 8 bases between. The CDR3 spans 12 residues. CDR1 MNHEY and CDR2 SMNVEV come from the germline V gene (reference sequence). This chain's CDR3 is CASSLGGDEQYF. DNA of the CDR3: TGTGCCAGCAGTTTGGGCGGGGACGAGCAGTACTTC.